This entry is about one T cell receptor (beta chain). This sample stems from a study of blood T cell repertoires in COVID-19. The wider study: Samples of COVID-19 (acute and convalescent) were obtained from the United States, Italy and Spain. The analysed material was cDNA or gDNA that came from T cells, B-cell-depleted T cells, or PBMCs.

Germline-derived CDR1 and CDR2 are SGDLS and YYNGEE. V gave up 7 bases and J gave up 7 bases, with 11 bases separating them. This CDR3 has 11 amino acids. TCRdb's copy holds only in-frame clones and misses some; the assay was immunoSEQ multiplex PCR. The sample holds about 130,000 clones; around 86% are singletons and the top ten take 18%. Cohorts were determined from participant-reported clinical history. The clonotype originates from a young man who had recovered from COVID-19. This sequence joins TRBV9 and TRBJ1-2; no firm D call. Sequencing was carried out using PBMCs or T cells enriched from blood (not recorded which). This CDR3 reads CASRDYFGYTF. The CDR3 region has the DNA TGTGCCAGCCGAGACTATTTTGGCTACACCTTC.